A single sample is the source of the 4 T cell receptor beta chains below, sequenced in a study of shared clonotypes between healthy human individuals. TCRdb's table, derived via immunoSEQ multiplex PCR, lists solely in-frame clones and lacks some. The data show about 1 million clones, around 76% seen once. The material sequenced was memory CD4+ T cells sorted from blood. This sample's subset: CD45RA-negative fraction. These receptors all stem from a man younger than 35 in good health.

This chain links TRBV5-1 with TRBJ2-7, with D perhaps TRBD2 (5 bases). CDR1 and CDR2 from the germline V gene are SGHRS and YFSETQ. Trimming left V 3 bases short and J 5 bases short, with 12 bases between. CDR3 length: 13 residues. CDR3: CASSSPGSDEQYF. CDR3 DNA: TGCGCCAGCAGCTCCCCGGGGTCTGACGAGCAGTACTTC.

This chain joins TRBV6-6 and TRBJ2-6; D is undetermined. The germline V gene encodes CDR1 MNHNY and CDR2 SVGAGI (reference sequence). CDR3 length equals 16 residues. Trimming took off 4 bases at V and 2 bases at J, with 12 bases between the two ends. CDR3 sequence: CASSFSGYTGANVLTF. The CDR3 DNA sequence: TGTGCCAGCAGTTTCTCAGGATACACTGGGGCCAACGTCCTGACTTTC.

The CDR3 DNA sequence: TGTGCCAGCAGTGAATTCCCAATCGAACAGGGCAGCAATCAGCCCCAGCATTTT. Translated: CASSEFPIEQGSNQPQHF. The genes are TRBV6-1 and TRBJ1-5; possibly TRBD1 for D (6 bases). CDR1 is MNHNS, CDR2 SASEGT, per germline. The CDR3 is made up of 18 amino acids. V was trimmed by 2 bases and J by 1 base, leaving 18 bases between them.

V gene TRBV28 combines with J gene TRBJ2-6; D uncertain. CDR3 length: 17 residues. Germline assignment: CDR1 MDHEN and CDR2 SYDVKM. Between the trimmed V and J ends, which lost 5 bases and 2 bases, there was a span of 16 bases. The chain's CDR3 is CASSLPSTAPGANVLTF. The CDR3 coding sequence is TGTGCCAGCAGTCTACCTTCGACCGCGCCTGGGGCCAACGTCCTGACTTTC.